A single sample is the source of the 12 T cell receptor beta chains below, sequenced in a study of response to subunit inactivated influenza vaccine. TCRdb passed the RT-PCR reads through MiXCR, listing each CDR3 protein once. The sample contains about 700,000 distinct CDR3 sequences, 14% of which appear only once. The sample was PBMCs from blood, taken less than 15 days before vaccination. Receptor source: a man between 50 and 59 years old who received an inactivated influenza vaccine.

The CDR3 coding sequence is TGTGCCAGCAGTTCTAACCCCGGGACTAGGATGGGAGAGACCCAGTACTTC. This translates into CASSSNPGTRMGETQYF. The V and J genes are TRBV12-3 or TRBV12-4 and TRBJ2-5; 8 positions match TRBD2. With 4 bases clipped from V and 4 bases from J, the junction kept 14 bases outside the gene matches. This CDR3 has 17 residues.

The V and J genes are TRBV3-1 and TRBJ1-1, with a tentative D call TRBD1 (6 bases). V lost 3 bases, J lost 6 bases, and 17 bases lay in between. The CDR3 consists of 15 residues. Germline values: CDR1 LGHDT, CDR2 YNNKEL (reference sequence). The CDR3 nucleotides are TGTGCCAGCAGCCAGACAGGCGGGGGGTGGCCTGAAGCTTTCTTT. Protein sequence: CASSQTGGGWPEAFF.

The chain carries TRBV7-2 and TRBJ2-3; 7 bases agree with TRBD2. The trim removed 3 bases at V and 2 bases at J, leaving 5 bases unmatched. Germline V gene lookup returns CDR1 SGHTA and CDR2 FQGNSA. This CDR3 contains 15 residues. CDR3 nucleotide sequence: TGTGCCAGCAGCTTCACGGGAGGACTCACAGATACGCAGTATTTT. This translates into CASSFTGGLTDTQYF. Full variable domain (outside the CDR3, taken from reference TRBV7-2 and TRBJ2-3): GAGVSQSPSNKVTEKGKDVELRCDPISGHTALYWYRQSLGQGLEFLIYFQGNSAPDKSGLPSDRFSAERTGGSVSTLTIQRTQQEDSAVYLCASSFTGGLTDTQYFGPGTRLTVL.

This clonotype occurred a few times. The chain uses TRBV24-1 and TRBJ2-1; the match to TRBD2 covers 10 bases. The CDR3 has 18 amino acids. V gave up 5 bases and J gave up 6 bases; unmatched junction bases: 15. CDR1 is KGHDR and CDR2 is SFDVKD in the germline V gene. The DNA for the CDR3 is TGTGCCACCAGTGGTCCGCCTTGGGCTAGCGGGGGCCTCAATGAGCAGTTCTTC. This sequence encodes CATSGPPWASGGLNEQFF.

Comment on this clonotype: One junction end does not reproduce the germline sequence, and a read error may be involved. The chain joins TRBV10-2 to TRBJ2-3, with 7 positions matching TRBD2. This CDR3 comprises 14 residues. Looked up from germline, CDR1 is WSHSY and CDR2 is SAAADI. The CDR3 is CASMERGSTHTQYF. CDR3 DNA sequence: TGCGCCAGCATGGAGCGGGGCAGCACACATACGCAGTATTTT.

J is TRBJ1-2 and V is TRBV29-1, with D perhaps TRBD1 (5 bases). V was shortened by 5 bases and J by 3 bases, with 16 bases between the two germline ends. This CDR3 is 14 amino acids long. Germline V lookup: CDR1 SQVTM, CDR2 ANQGSEA. CDR3 residues: CSVFEGRRDYGYTF. The CDR3 nucleotides read TGCAGCGTTTTCGAGGGACGTAGAGACTATGGCTACACCTTC.

In its sample, this clonotype was seen a few times. The genes are TRBV4-1 and TRBJ2-1, with TRBD2 identical over 7 bases. The CDR3 contains 16 residues. Unmatched junction bases numbered 9, after V lost 0 bases and J lost 7 bases. Per the germline V gene, CDR1 is MGHRA and CDR2 is YSYEKL. CDR3: CASSQDPREKGNEQFF. The CDR3 coding sequence is TGCGCCAGCAGCCAAGACCCGCGGGAGAAAGGTAATGAGCAGTTCTTC.

V usage is TRBV6-5 and J usage is TRBJ1-1; no clear D gene. Germline V gene lookup returns CDR1 MNHEY and CDR2 SVGAGI. The V end was cut by 2 bases, the J end by 1 base, with 8 bases between. The length of the CDR3 is 14 residues. The DNA of the CDR3 is TGTGCCAGCAGTTACGTGAGTACGAACACTGAAGCTTTCTTT. Residues: CASSYVSTNTEAFF.

At least ten counts were recorded for this clonotype. The rearrangement joins TRBV5-1 to TRBJ2-2; TRBD1 or TRBD2 may be the D gene (5 bases each). Germline CDR1 is SGHRS and CDR2 is YFSETQ. The ends were cut back, 1 base at V and 0 bases at J, with 10 bases in the middle. The CDR3 contains 16 residues. The CDR3 nucleotides read TGCGCCAGCAGCTTGAACGGGGCCCCGAACACCGGGGAGCTGTTTTTT. Amino acid sequence: CASSLNGAPNTGELFF.

This clonotype was counted a few times. The chain links TRBV10-3 to TRBJ2-2; D gene ambiguous. The germline V gene encodes CDR1 ENHRY and CDR2 SYGVKD. CDR3 size: 11 residues. Trimming took 10 bases from V and 7 from J, leaving 10 bases between them. The CDR3 sequence: CASLGVGELFF. The CDR3 bases are TGTGCCAGCCTTGGGGTCGGGGAGCTGTTTTTT.

This clonotype was seen more than once but under ten times. The rearrangement uses TRBV5-1 and TRBJ2-5; the D gene is possibly TRBD1 (5 bases). Trimming cost V 4 bases and J 3 bases, with 16 bases left between them. The CDR3 contains 15 residues. The germline V gene encodes CDR1 SGHRS and CDR2 YFSETQ. The CDR3 sequence is CASSPFRQGKETQYF. CDR3 coding DNA: TGCGCCAGCAGCCCCTTCAGGCAGGGAAAAGAGACCCAGTACTTC.

The chain is built from TRBV12-3 or TRBV12-4 and TRBJ2-5, with unresolved D. This CDR3 has 14 residues. Between the trimmed V and J ends, which lost 1 base and 4 bases, there was a span of 10 bases. In DNA form, the CDR3 reads TGTGCCAGCAGTTTAGGTTTCGAATTAGAGACCCAGTACTTC. Residues: CASSLGFELETQYF.